Shown below are 6 T cell receptor beta chains from a single sample sequenced in a study of T cells in Graves' hyperthyroidism and ophthalmopathy. Researchers amplified the TCR beta CDR3 regions from RNA transcripts. The HTBI set primed first-round TCR CDR3 RT-PCR. MiXCR, run by TCRdb on the multiplex PCR reads, gives a single entry per CDR3 protein. There are roughly 710,000 distinct CDR3 sequences in the sample; roughly 32% occur only once, and more than 25% lies in the top ten. Sequences were obtained from blood. Every receptor here comes from a woman aged 40 to 50 with Graves' hyperthyroidism.

The sample holds many counts of this clonotype. This rearrangement joins TRBV19 to TRBJ2-7; 9 bases agree with TRBD1. V lost 3 bases, J lost 6 bases, and 12 bases stayed unmatched. CDR1 is LNHDA, CDR2 SQIVND, per germline (reference sequence). The CDR3 has 16 amino acids. CDR3 coding DNA: TGTGCCAGTAGTATCTCGGTTGGGACAGGGCGAGGCGAGCAGTACTTC. As protein: CASSISVGTGRGEQYF.

This clonotype was counted at least ten times. The CDR3 sequence is CSARTGANANTGELFF. The CDR3 nucleotides read TGCAGCGCAAGGACAGGGGCGAACGCGAACACCGGGGAGCTGTTTTTT. The chain couples TRBV29-1 to TRBJ2-2; 9 nucleotides match TRBD1. Germline CDR1 is SQVTM and CDR2 is ANQGSEA. This CDR3 is 16 amino acids long. V shed 7 bases, J shed 0 bases, and the junction held 9 bases outside the gene matches.

This clonotype turned up a few times. The chain is built from TRBV4-1 and TRBJ1-2, with 11 nucleotides matching TRBD1. This CDR3 spans 14 amino acids. J was trimmed by 8 bases and V by 3 bases; bases with no gene match: 5. Germline CDR1 is MGHRA and CDR2 is YSYEKL. The CDR3 DNA sequence: TGCGCCAGCAGCCAGGGACAGGGGGATGGAGGCTACACCTTC. Encoded protein: CASSQGQGDGGYTF.

This chain connects TRBV6-1 to TRBJ1-6; D is unresolved. The CDR3 is 15 residues long. Trimming removed 5 bases from V and 10 bases from J, with 18 bases in between. The germline V gene has CDR1 MNHNS and CDR2 SASEGT. The CDR3 DNA follows: TGTGCCAGCAGTCATGACCACTCTAGCAAATCACCCCTCCACTTT. As protein: CASSHDHSSKSPLHF.

In regard to this clonotype: Since a much larger clone is just one base distant, this may be a read error. The chain uses TRBV7-9 and TRBJ1-2; D unclear. Per germline, CDR1 SEHNR and CDR2 FQNEAQ (reference sequence). The V end lost 4 bases, the J end lost 3 bases, and 18 bases lay between the germline ends. This CDR3 has 16 residues. The CDR3 here is CASSSSGFGTDYGYTF. The CDR3 DNA reads TGTGCCAGCAGCTCTTCGGGTTTTGGCACGGACTATGGCTACACCTTC.

This clonotype was detected only a few times. The chain employs TRBV19 and TRBJ2-7, with D perhaps TRBD1 or TRBD2 (5 bases each). Germline loops: CDR1 LNHDA, CDR2 SQIVND (reference sequence). The ends were cut back, 8 bases at V and 0 bases at J, with 17 bases in the middle. The CDR3 is 15 residues long. CDR3 nucleotide sequence: TGTGCCAGTTCTAATACCGGGACCAGCTCCTACGAGCAGTACTTC. Residues: CASSNTGTSSYEQYF.